This TCR beta chain was observed in a study of regulatory T cells in long-lasting Graves disease. Findings of the study overall: Relative to new patients (under 1,000), persistent patients exhibited greater sharing of public clonotypes (around 2,800). TCR diversity was lower in persistent than newly diagnosed Graves' disease. Patients with persistent disease showed a bias toward TRBV28, TRBJ1-2 and TRBJ2-5.

A single count supports this clonotype. Its antigen is currently unknown. This sample's time point: persistent/refractory GD, antithyroid drugs over 5 years with positive TRAb. PBMC RNA was the source of the TCR library. The authors drew roughly 8.1 milliliters of peripheral blood into EDTA tubes. Trimming removed 5 bases at V and 4 bases at J, with 6 bases between. The CDR3 has 12 amino acids. CDR1 KGHSH and CDR2 LQKENI come from the germline V gene. For TCR beta, libraries came from iRepertoire HTBI primers and Arm-PCR of CDR3 regions. MiXCR was run by TCRdb on the multiplex PCR reads, yielding one entry per CDR3 protein. The sample consists of around 400,000 distinct CDR3 sequences, roughly 21% of them appearing once.

The sequence was obtained from a female donor with Graves disease. The sample here was peripheral blood mononuclear cells (PBMCs), taken when the disease was refractory, from a patient treated with antithyroid drugs. This rearrangement joins TRBV18 to TRBJ2-1; D unclear. The CDR3 loop is CASSSPYNEQFF. The CDR3 DNA is TGTGCCAGCTCATCGCCGTACAATGAGCAGTTCTTC. Complete variable domain (other parts from reference TRBV18 and TRBJ2-1): NAGVMQNPRHLVRRRGQEARLRCSPMKGHSHVYWYRQLPEEGLKFMVYLQKENIIDESGMPKERFSAEFPKEGPSILRIQQVVRGDSAAYFCASSSPYNEQFFGPGTRLTVL.